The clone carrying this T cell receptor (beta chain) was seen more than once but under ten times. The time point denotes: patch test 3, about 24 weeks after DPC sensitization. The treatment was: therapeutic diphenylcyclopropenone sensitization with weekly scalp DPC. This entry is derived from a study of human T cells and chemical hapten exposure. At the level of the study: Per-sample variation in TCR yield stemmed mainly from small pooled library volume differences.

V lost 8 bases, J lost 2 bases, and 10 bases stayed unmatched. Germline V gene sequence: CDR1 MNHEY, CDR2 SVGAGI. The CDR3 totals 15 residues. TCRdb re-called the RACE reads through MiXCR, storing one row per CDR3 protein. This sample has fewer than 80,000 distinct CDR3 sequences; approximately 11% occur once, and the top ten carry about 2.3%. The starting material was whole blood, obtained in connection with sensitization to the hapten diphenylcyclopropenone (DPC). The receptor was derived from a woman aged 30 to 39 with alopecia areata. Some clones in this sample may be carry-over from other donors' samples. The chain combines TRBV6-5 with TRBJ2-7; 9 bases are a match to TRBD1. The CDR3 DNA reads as TGTGCCAGCCGCGACAGGGGGAGGAATGCCTACGAGCAGTACTTC. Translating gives CASRDRGRNAYEQYF.